Listed below are T cell receptor beta chains from one sample, sequenced in a study of cytomegalovirus exposure and HLA in healthy donors. Data came from immunoSEQ multiplex PCR; TCRdb stores just in-frame clones and leaves some out. The data show roughly 160,000 clones, roughly 80% seen once. The sample comprised PBMCs. The receptors originated from a female donor in good health and CMV-seronegative. Both conserved end residues are part of each CDR3. A D gene is named only where the DNA matches it firmly. Not all rows give a size; the values are once, few, many and, for expanded clones, a class.

J gene | V gene | clone size | D gene | CDR3 DNA | CDR3 protein
TRBJ1-2 | TRBV19 | few | TRBD1 | TGTGCCAGTAGTGCTGGGACAGGGACTAACTATGGCTACACCTTC | CASSAGTGTNYGYTF
TRBJ2-3 | TRBV7-2 | - | - | TGTGCCAGCAGCTTAGCGGGAGTCCCCGCAGATACGCAGTATTTT | CASSLAGVPADTQYF
TRBJ2-5 | TRBV30 | few | - | TGTGCCTGGAGTGTGGGGCCTCGGCAGTACTTC | CAWSVGPRQYF
TRBJ1-1 | TRBV7-2 | - | - | TGTGCCACAACCGGGACATCAAACACTGAAGCTTTCTTT | CATTGTSNTEAFF
TRBJ1-2 | TRBV7-9 | - | - | TGTGCCAGCAGCTACGGGGATACTTATGGCTACACCTTC | CASSYGDTYGYTF
TRBJ2-7 | TRBV30 | - | TRBD2 | TGTGTGCTTGGTGCTAGCGGGAACTACGAGCAGTACTTC | CVLGASGNYEQYF
TRBJ1-2 | TRBV30 | - | - | TGTGCCTGGACCCCAACAGGCCCCTACGGCTACACCTTC | CAWTPTGPYGYTF
TRBJ2-7 | TRBV4-3 | - | TRBD1 | TGCGCCAGCAGCCAAGACAGGGGGACCTACGAGCAGTACTTC | CASSQDRGTYEQYF
TRBJ2-1 | TRBV5-4 | - | TRBD2 | TGTGCCAGCAGTTGGACTAGCGGCAATGAGCAGTTCTTC | CASSWTSGNEQFF
TRBJ1-1 | TRBV5-5 | - | TRBD1 | TGTGCCAGCAGCCTGACAGGGGGCGTGAACACTGAAGCTTTCTTT | CASSLTGGVNTEAFF
TRBJ1-6 | TRBV9 | - | TRBD1 | TGTGCCAGCAGCGAGACCCACAGGGGGGATTCACCCCTCCACTTT | CASSETHRGDSPLHF
TRBJ2-7 | TRBV5-5 | - | - | TGTGCCAGCAGCTTGGCTGGTAGCGAGCAGTACTTC | CASSLAGSEQYF
TRBJ2-3 | TRBV5-4 | once | TRBD2 | TGTGCCAGCAGCGCTGCTCTAGCGGGAAAATATACGCAGTATTTT | CASSAALAGKYTQYF
TRBJ1-2 | TRBV18 | - | - | TGTGCCAGCTCACCATTGGTCCAGGTCGGGGGCTATGGCTACACCTTC | CASSPLVQVGGYGYTF